One T cell receptor beta chain is described in this entry. The data are from a study of T-cell memory formation after mild COVID-19. It was 5'RACE with constant-segment primers that produced the TCR alpha and TCR beta cDNA libraries, which carried sample barcodes and UMIs. TCRdb ran MiXCR on the 5' RACE reads and lists one entry per CDR3 protein. The top ten clones hold roughly 8.3% of a sample with fewer than 600,000 distinct CDR3 sequences, 20% to 25% of them seen once. Unmatched junction bases numbered 9, after V lost 3 bases and J lost 4 bases. The CDR3 spans 17 residues. Germline V gene data show CDR1 as SGDLS and CDR2 as YYNGEE.

The rearrangement joins TRBV9 to TRBJ2-3; 12 bases agree with TRBD2. This sequence originates from an adult woman who had mild COVID-19 (a few samples of this study predate the infection). Cell type and time point are not known. The sequenced material came from PBMCs or a T cell subset sorted from them (not recorded which). The CDR3 bases are TGTGCCAGCAGCGGAAAGACTAGCGGGAGTATCTCAGATACGCAGTATTTT. It codes for CASSGKTSGSISDTQYF.